The source of this T cell receptor (beta chain) is a study of blood T cell repertoires in COVID-19. The wider study: Sites in the United States, Italy and Spain provided acute and convalescent COVID-19 samples. In each case, the material was cDNA or gDNA derived from T cells, B-cell-depleted T cells, or PBMCs.

CDR1 SGHAT and CDR2 FQNNGV come from the germline V gene. The CDR3 runs 15 residues. V was clipped by 4 bases and J by 3 bases, with 12 bases between them. Original handling: Counts of nucleated cells, estimated from reference gene primer amplification, were obtained. Sequencing was performed with immunoSEQ multiplex PCR; in TCRdb, only in-frame clones are kept and a portion is missing. The D gene and trimming were derived from the DNA, and the V and J assignments and clone size from that table. Altogether a few hundred thousand clones are present, 82% being singletons, with the ten largest covering around 3.2%.

Sequenced sample: peripheral blood. This sequence was found in a woman aged 18-29 years with acute or convalescent COVID-19. The chain uses TRBV11-2 and TRBJ1-4; D remains unclear. CDR3 loop: CASSSDGLANEKLFF. The CDR3 region has the DNA TGTGCCAGCAGCTCCGACGGGTTAGCTAATGAAAAACTGTTTTTT. Supplemented by reference TRBV11-2 and TRBJ1-4, the full variable domain reads EAGVAQSPRYKIIEKRQSVAFWCNPISGHATLYWYQQILGQGPKLLIQFQNNGVVDDSQLPKDRFSAERLKGVDSTLKIQPAKLEDSAVYLCASSSDGLANEKLFFGSGTQLSVL.